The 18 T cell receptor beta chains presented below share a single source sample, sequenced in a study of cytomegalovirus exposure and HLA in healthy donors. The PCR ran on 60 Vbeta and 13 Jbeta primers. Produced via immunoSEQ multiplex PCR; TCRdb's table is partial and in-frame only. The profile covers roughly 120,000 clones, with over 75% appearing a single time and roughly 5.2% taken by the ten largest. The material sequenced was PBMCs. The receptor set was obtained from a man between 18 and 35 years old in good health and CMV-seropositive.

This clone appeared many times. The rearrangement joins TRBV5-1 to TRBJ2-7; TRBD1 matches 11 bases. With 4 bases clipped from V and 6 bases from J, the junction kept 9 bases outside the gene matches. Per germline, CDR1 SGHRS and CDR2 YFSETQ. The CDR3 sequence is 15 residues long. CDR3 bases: TGCGCCAGCAGCAAACCGGGACAGGGGGGATCCGAGCAGTACTTC. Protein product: CASSKPGQGGSEQYF.

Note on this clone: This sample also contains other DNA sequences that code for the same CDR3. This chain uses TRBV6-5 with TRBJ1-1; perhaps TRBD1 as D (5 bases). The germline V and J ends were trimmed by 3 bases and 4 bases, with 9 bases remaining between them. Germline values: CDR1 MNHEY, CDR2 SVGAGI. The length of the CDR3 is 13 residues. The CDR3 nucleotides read TGTGCCAGCAGTTATCGGGGGGGCACTGAAGCTTTCTTT. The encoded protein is CASSYRGGTEAFF.

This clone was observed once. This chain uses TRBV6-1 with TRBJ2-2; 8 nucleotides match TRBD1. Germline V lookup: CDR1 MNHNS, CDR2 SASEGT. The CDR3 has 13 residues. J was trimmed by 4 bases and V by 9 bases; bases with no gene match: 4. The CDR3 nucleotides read TGTGCCAGACAGGGGGACGGCACCGGGGAGCTGTTTTTT. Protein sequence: CARQGDGTGELFF.

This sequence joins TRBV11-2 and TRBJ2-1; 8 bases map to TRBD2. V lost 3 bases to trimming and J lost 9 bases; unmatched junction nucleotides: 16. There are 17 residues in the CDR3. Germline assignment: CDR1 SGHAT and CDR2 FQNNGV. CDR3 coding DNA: TGTGCCAGCAGCTTGTTGAGGGGAACTAGCGGACTCGGTGAGCAGTTCTTC. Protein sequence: CASSLLRGTSGLGEQFF.

CDR3 loop: CASSLFGGRYEQYF. DNA for the CDR3: TGTGCCAGCAGTTTATTCGGGGGGAGGTACGAGCAGTACTTC. The chain couples TRBV27 to TRBJ2-7; 7 bases are a match to TRBD2. Germline CDR1 is MNHEY and CDR2 is SMNVEV (reference sequence). The CDR3 is made up of 14 amino acids. Trimming took 1 base from V and 4 from J; bases not matched to a gene: 4.

In nucleotides, the CDR3 is TGTGCCAGCAGTGAAGCTAGCGACGAGCAGTACTTC. It yields the protein CASSEASDEQYF. The V call is TRBV2, the J call TRBJ2-7; TRBD2 is a possible D gene (5 bases). Trimming took 0 bases from V and 5 from J, leaving 5 bases between them. Germline V lookup: CDR1 SNHLY, CDR2 FYNNEI. The CDR3 runs to 12 residues.

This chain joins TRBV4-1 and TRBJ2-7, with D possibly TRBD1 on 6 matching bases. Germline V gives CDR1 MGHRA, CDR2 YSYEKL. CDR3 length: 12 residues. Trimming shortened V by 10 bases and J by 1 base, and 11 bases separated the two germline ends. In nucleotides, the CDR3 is TGCGCCACCCGGGACAATTCCTACGAGCAGTACTTC. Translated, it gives CATRDNSYEQYF.

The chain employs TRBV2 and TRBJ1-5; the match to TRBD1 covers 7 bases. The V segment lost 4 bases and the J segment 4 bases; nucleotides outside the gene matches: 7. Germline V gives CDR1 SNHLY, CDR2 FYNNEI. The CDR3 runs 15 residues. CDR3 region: CASSADRVGNQPQHF. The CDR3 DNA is TGTGCCAGCAGTGCCGACAGGGTGGGGAATCAGCCCCAGCATTTT. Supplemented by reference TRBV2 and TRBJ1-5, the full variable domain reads EPEVTQTPSHQVTQMGQEVILRCVPISNHLYFYWYRQILGQKVEFLVSFYNNEISEKSEIFDDQFSVERPDGSNFTLKIRSTKLEDSAMYFCASSADRVGNQPQHFGDGTRLSIL.

CDR3 nucleotides: TGTGCCAGTCTTAATAGCGGGACCCTATACAATGAGCAGTTCTTC. Protein product: CASLNSGTLYNEQFF. The chain recombines TRBV2 with TRBJ2-1; 8 bases fit TRBD2. The trim removed 9 bases at V and 4 bases at J, leaving 11 bases unmatched. Germline loops: CDR1 SNHLY, CDR2 FYNNEI. The CDR3 spans 15 residues. Full variable domain (outside the CDR3, taken from reference TRBV2 and TRBJ2-1): EPEVTQTPSHQVTQMGQEVILRCVPISNHLYFYWYRQILGQKVEFLVSFYNNEISEKSEIFDDQFSVERPDGSNFTLKIRSTKLEDSAMYFCASLNSGTLYNEQFFGPGTRLTVL.

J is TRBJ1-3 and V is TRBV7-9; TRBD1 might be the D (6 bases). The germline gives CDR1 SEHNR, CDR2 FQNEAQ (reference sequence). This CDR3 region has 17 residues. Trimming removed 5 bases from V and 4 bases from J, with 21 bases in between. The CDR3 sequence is CASSPPGPGVVGNTIYF. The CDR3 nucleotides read TGTGCCAGCAGCCCCCCGGGCCCAGGGGTAGTGGGAAACACCATATATTTT.

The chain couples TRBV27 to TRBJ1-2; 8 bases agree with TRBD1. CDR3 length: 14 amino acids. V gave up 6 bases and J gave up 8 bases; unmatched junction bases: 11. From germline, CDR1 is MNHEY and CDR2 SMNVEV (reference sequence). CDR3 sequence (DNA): TGTGCCAGCAGGGGCTTCGAGGACAGGGCCGGCTACACCTTC. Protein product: CASRGFEDRAGYTF.

CDR3: CASDKQGVNSGANVLTF. DNA of the CDR3: TGTGCCAGCGATAAACAGGGGGTGAACTCTGGGGCCAACGTCCTGACTTTC. The rearrangement links TRBV7-9 to TRBJ2-6; 8 nucleotides agree with TRBD1. CDR1 and CDR2 (germline): SEHNR, FQNEAQ (reference sequence). The CDR3 is 17 amino acids. The J segment lost 0 bases and the V segment lost 8 bases, leaving 9 bases of the junction unmatched.

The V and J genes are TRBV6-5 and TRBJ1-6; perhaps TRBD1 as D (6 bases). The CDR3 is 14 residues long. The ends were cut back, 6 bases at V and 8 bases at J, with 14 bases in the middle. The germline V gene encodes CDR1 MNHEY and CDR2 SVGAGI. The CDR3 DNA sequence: TGTGCCAGCAGCCGGACAGCGTCGTATTCACCCCTCCACTTT. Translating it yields CASSRTASYSPLHF.

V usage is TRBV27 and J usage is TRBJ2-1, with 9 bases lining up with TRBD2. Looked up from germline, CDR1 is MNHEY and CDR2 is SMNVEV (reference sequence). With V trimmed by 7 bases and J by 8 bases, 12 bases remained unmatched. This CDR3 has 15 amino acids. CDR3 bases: TGTGCCAGCAAGGCATGGAGGCGGGAGGGCGATGAGCAGTTCTTC. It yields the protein CASKAWRREGDEQFF.

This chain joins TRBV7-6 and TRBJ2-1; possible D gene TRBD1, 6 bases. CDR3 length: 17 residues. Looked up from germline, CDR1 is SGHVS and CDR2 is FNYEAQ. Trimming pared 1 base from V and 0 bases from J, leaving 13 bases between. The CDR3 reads CASSLVPDSGSYNEQFF. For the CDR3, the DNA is TGTGCCAGCAGCTTAGTTCCGGACAGTGGCTCCTACAATGAGCAGTTCTTC.

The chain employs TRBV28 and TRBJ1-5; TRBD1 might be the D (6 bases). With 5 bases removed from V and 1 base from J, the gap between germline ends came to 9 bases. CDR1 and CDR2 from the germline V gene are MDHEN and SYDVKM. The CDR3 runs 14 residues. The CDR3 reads CASSVQGSNQPQHF. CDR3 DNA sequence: TGTGCCAGCAGTGTGCAGGGGAGCAATCAGCCCCAGCATTTT.

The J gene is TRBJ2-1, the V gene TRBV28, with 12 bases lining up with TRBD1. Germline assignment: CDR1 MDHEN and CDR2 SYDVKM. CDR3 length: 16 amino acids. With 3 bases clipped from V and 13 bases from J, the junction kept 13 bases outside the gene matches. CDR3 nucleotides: TGTGCCAGCAGTTTCCCGGGGACAGGGGGCGTGGGGGGACAGTTCTTC. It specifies CASSFPGTGGVGGQFF.

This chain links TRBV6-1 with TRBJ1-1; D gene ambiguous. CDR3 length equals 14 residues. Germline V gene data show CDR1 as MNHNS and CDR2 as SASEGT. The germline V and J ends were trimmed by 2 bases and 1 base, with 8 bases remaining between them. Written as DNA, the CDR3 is TGTGCCAGCAGTGAATACACAGAGAACACTGAAGCTTTCTTT. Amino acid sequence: CASSEYTENTEAFF.